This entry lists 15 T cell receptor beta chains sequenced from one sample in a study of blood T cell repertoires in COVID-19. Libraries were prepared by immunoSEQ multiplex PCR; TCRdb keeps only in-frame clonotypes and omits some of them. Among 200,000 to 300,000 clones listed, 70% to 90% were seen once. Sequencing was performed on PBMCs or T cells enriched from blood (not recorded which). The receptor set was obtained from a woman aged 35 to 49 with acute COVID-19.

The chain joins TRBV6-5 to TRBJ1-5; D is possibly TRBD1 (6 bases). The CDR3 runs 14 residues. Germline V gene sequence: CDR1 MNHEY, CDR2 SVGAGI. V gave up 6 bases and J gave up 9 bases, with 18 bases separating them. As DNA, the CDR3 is TGTGCCAGCAGAAGGACAGTGGATGGCGGGCCCCAGCATTTT. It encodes CASRRTVDGGPQHF.

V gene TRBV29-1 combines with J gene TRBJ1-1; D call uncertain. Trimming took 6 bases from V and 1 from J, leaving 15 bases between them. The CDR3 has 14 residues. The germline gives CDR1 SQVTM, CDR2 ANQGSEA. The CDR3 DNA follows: TGCAGCGTCATACCGGGTTTGGGGAACACTGAAGCTTTCTTT. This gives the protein CSVIPGLGNTEAFF.

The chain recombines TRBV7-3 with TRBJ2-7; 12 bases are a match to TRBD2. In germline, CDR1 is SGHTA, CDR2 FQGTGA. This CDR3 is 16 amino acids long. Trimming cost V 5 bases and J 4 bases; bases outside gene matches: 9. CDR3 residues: CASSLKGGLAGYEQYF. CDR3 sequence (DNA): TGTGCCAGCAGCCTAAAGGGAGGACTAGCGGGATACGAGCAGTACTTC.

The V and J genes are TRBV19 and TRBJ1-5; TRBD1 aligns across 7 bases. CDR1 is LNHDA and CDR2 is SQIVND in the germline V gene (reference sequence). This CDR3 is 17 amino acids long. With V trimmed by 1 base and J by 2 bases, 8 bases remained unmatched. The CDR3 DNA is TGTGCCAGTAGTATAGGTCGACAGGGAGGCGGCAATCAGCCCCAGCATTTT. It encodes CASSIGRQGGGNQPQHF.

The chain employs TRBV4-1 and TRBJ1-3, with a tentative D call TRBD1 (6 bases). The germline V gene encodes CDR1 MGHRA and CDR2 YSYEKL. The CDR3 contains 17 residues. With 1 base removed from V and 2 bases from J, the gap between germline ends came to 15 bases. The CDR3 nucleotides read TGCGCCAGCAGCCAAGTATTAAGCGCAGGGGCTGGAAACACCATATATTTT. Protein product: CASSQVLSAGAGNTIYF.

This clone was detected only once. The CDR3 DNA is TGTGCCAGCAGCTTAACGGGGGGCAGCTCTGGGGCCAACGTCCTGACTTTC. Protein product: CASSLTGGSSGANVLTF. The V gene is TRBV7-9, the J gene TRBJ2-6; possibly TRBD2 for D (7 bases). The CDR3 consists of 17 residues. Per germline, CDR1 SEHNR and CDR2 FQNEAQ (reference sequence). V shed 2 bases and J shed 0 bases, with 11 bases lying between them.

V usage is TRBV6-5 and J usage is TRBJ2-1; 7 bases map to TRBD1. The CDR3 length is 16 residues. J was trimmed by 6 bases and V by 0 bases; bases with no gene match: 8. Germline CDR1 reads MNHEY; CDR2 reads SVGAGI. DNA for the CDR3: TGTGCCAGCAGTTACTCTGGCCTGAAGGGGGCCAATGAGCAGTTCTTC. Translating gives CASSYSGLKGANEQFF.

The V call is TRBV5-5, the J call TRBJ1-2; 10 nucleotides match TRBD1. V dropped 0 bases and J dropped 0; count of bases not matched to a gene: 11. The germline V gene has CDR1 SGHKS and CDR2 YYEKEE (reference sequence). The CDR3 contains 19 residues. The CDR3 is CASSLGPGQGFLANYGYTF. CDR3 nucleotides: TGTGCCAGCAGCTTGGGGCCGGGACAGGGGTTTTTAGCTAACTATGGCTACACCTTC.

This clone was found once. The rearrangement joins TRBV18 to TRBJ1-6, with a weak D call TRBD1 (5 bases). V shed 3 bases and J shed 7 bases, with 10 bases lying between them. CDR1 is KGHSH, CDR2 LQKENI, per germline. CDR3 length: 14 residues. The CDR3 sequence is CASSPEGLNSPLHF. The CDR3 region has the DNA TGTGCCAGCTCACCGGAGGGGCTGAATTCACCCCTCCACTTT.

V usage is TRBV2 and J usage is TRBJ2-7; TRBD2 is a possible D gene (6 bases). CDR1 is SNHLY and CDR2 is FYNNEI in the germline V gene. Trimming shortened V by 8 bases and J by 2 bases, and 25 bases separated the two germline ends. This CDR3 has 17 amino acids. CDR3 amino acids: CASAPRFTGRVPYEQYF. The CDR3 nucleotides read TGTGCCAGCGCTCCCCGCTTTACCGGGAGAGTCCCCTACGAGCAGTACTTC.

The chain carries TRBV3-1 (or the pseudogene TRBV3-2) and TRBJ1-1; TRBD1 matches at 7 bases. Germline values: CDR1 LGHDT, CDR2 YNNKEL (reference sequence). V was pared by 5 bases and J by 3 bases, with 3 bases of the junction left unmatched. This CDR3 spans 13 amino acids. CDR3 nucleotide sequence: TGTGCCAGCAGCAACGGACAGGACACTGAAGCTTTCTTT. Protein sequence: CASSNGQDTEAFF.

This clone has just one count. The CDR3 sequence: CASSTDREITEAFF. The DNA for the CDR3 is TGTGCCAGCAGCACGGACAGGGAGATCACTGAAGCTTTCTTT. The V call is TRBV14, the J call TRBJ1-1; 8 bases are shared with TRBD1. This CDR3 region has 14 residues. V lost 5 bases to trimming and J lost 4 bases; unmatched junction nucleotides: 6. Germline CDR1 SGHDN, CDR2 FVKESK. Together with reference TRBV14 and TRBJ1-1, the CDR3 gives the full variable domain: EAGVTQFPSHSVIEKGQTVTLRCDPISGHDNLYWYRRVMGKEIKFLLHFVKESKQDESGMPNNRFLAERTGGTYSTLKVQPAELEDSGVYFCASSTDREITEAFFGQGTRLTVV.

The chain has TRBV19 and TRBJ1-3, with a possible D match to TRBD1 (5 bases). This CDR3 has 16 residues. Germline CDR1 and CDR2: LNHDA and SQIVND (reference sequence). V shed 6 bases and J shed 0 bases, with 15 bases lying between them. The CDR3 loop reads CASSAQDSHSGNTIYF. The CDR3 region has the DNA TGTGCCAGTAGCGCACAAGACAGCCACTCTGGAAACACCATATATTTT. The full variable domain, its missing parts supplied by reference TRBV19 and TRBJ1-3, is DGGITQSPKYLFRKEGQNVTLSCEQNLNHDAMYWYRQDPGQGLRLIYYSQIVNDFQKGDIAEGYSVSREKKESFPLTVTSAQKNPTAFYLCASSAQDSHSGNTIYFGEGSWLTVV.

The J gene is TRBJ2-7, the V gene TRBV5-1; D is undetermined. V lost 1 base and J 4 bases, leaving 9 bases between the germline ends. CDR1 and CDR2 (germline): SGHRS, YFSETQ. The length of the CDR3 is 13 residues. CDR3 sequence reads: CASSLNSPYEQYF. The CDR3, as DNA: TGCGCCAGCAGCTTGAACTCGCCTTACGAGCAGTACTTC.

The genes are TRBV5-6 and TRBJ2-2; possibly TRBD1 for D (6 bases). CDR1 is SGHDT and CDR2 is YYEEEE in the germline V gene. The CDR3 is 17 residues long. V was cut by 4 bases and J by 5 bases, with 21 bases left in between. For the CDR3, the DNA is TGTGCCAGCAGCCGCAGACTTCAGGGGTTAGGAACCGGGGAGCTGTTTTTT. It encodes CASSRRLQGLGTGELFF.